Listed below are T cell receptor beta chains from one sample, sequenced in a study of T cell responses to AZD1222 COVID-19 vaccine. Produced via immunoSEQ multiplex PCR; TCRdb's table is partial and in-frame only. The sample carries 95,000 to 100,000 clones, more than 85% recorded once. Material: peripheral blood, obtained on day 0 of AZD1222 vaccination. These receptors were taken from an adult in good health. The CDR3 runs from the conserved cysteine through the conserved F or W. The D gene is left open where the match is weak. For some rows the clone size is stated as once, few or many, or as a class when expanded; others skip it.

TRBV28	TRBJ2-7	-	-	CAARDSGSSYEQYF	TGTGCCGCACGGGACTCCGGAAGCTCCTACGAGCAGTACTTC
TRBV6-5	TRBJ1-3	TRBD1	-	CASSYDRQGASTIYF	TGTGCCAGCAGTTACGATCGACAGGGGGCGAGCACCATATATTTT
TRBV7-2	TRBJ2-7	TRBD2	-	CASSTQAGARYEQYF	TGTGCCAGCAGCACTCAAGCGGGAGCTCGCTACGAGCAGTACTTC
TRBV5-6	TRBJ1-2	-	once	CASSAPSTGYTF	TGTGCCAGCAGCGCCCCCTCTACCGGCTACACCTTC
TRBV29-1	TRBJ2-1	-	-	CSPPDRRPNEQFF	TGCAGCCCCCCCGATCGGCGTCCCAATGAGCAGTTCTTC
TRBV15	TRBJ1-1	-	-	CATSRDLVEAFF	TGTGCCACCAGCAGAGATTTAGTAGAAGCTTTCTTT
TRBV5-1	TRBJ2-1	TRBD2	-	CASSLTSSGNDEQFF	TGCGCCAGCAGCTTGACTTCTAGCGGGAACGATGAGCAGTTCTTC
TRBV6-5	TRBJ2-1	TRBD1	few	CASLDRDQNEQFF	TGTGCCAGCCTCGACAGGGATCAGAATGAGCAGTTCTTC
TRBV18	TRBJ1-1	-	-	CASSTEILGGPGMVAFF	TGTGCCAGCTCGACTGAGATTTTGGGCGGTCCGGGGATGGTAGCTTTCTTT
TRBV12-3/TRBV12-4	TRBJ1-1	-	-	CASSLGQYTEAFF	TGTGCCAGCAGCTTAGGACAGTACACTGAAGCTTTCTTT
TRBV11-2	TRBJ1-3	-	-	CASSLDNPGSGNTIYF	TGTGCCAGCAGCTTAGATAACCCCGGTTCTGGAAACACCATATATTTT
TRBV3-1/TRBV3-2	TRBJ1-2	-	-	CASSQRDRNGYTF	TGTGCCAGCAGCCAGCGAGACAGGAATGGCTACACCTTC
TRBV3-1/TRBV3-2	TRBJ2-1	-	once	CASSQAKERNSYNEQFF	TGTGCCAGCAGCCAAGCTAAGGAACGCAACTCCTACAATGAGCAGTTCTTC
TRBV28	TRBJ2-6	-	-	CASSFGQATSGANVLTF	TGTGCCAGCAGCTTCGGGCAGGCCACCTCTGGGGCCAACGTCCTGACTTTC
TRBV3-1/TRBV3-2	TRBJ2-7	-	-	CASSQTSYEQYF	TGTGCCAGCAGCCAGACATCCTACGAGCAGTACTTC
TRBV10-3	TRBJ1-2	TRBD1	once	CAISAGSQGAYGYTF	TGTGCCATCAGTGCGGGTTCGCAGGGGGCCTATGGCTACACCTTC
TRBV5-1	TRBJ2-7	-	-	CASRPMSILNIYEQYF	TGCGCCAGCAGACCCATGAGTATCTTAAATATCTACGAGCAGTACTTC
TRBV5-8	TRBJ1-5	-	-	CASSLGVLSNQPQHF	TGTGCCAGCAGCTTGGGGGTTTTAAGCAATCAGCCCCAGCATTTT
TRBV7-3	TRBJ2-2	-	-	CASRKTGQNGELFF	TGTGCCAGCAGAAAAACAGGGCAAAACGGGGAGCTGTTTTTT
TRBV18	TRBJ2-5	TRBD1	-	CASSPEGTGLKETQYF	TGTGCCAGCTCACCAGAGGGGACAGGTCTGAAAGAGACCCAGTACTTC
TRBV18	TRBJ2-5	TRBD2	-	CASSPGLAGAETQYF	TGTGCCAGCTCACCAGGACTAGCGGGAGCAGAGACCCAGTACTTC
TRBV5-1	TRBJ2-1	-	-	CASSFDPADSGYNEQFF	TGCGCCAGCAGCTTTGATCCGGCGGACTCCGGATACAATGAGCAGTTCTTC
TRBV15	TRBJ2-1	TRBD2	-	CATSRPPGLAGYNEQFF	TGTGCCACCAGCAGACCACCGGGACTAGCGGGCTACAATGAGCAGTTCTTC
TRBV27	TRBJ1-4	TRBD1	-	CASSPKTGRIEKLFF	TGTGCCAGCAGTCCGAAGACAGGGAGGATTGAAAAACTGTTTTTT
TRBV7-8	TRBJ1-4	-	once	CASSLFVGAQRGKLFF	TGTGCCAGCAGCTTATTTGTCGGGGCCCAGCGGGGAAAACTGTTTTTT
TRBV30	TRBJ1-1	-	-	CAWSKGTLQGTEAFF	TGTGCCTGGAGCAAAGGGACCCTTCAAGGCACTGAAGCTTTCTTT
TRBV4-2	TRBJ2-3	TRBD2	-	CASSPVGGSGRDTQYF	TGTGCCAGCAGCCCCGTCGGCGGTAGCGGGAGGGATACGCAGTATTTT
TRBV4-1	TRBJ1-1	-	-	CASSQEGRVAEAFF	TGCGCCAGCAGCCAAGAGGGCAGGGTGGCTGAAGCTTTCTTT
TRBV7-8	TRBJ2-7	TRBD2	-	CASSLVNGGSRYEQYF	TGTGCCAGCAGCTTAGTTAACGGCGGGAGTAGGTACGAGCAGTACTTC
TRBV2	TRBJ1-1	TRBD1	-	CASFLDRESEAFF	TGTGCCAGCTTTTTGGACAGGGAGTCTGAAGCTTTCTTT
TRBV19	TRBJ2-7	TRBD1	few	CATGQGIYEQYF	TGTGCCACGGGACAGGGGATCTACGAGCAGTACTTC
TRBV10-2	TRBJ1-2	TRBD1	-	CASSFLTGEGYTF	TGCGCCAGCAGTTTCTTGACAGGGGAAGGCTACACCTTC
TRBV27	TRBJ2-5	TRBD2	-	CASSAQLAGEGTQYF	TGTGCCAGCAGTGCCCAACTAGCGGGGGAAGGGACCCAGTACTTC
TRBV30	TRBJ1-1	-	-	CAWSPFRTEAFF	TGTGCCTGGAGTCCTTTTAGGACTGAAGCTTTCTTT
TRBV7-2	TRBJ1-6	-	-	CASSQNRVAPLHF	TGTGCCAGCAGCCAAAACAGGGTAGCACCCCTCCACTTT
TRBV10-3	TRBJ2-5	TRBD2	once	CAISPGTSGRGETQYF	TGTGCCATCAGCCCCGGGACTAGCGGACGGGGGGAGACCCAGTACTTC
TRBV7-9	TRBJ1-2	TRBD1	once	CASSLGQGPANYGYTF	TGTGCCAGCAGCTTGGGACAGGGCCCAGCTAACTATGGCTACACCTTC
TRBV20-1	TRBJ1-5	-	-	CSAREGQPQHF	TGCAGTGCTAGAGAGGGACAGCCCCAGCATTTT
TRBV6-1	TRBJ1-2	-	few	CATQGADYGYTF	TGTGCCACTCAGGGTGCTGACTATGGCTACACCTTC